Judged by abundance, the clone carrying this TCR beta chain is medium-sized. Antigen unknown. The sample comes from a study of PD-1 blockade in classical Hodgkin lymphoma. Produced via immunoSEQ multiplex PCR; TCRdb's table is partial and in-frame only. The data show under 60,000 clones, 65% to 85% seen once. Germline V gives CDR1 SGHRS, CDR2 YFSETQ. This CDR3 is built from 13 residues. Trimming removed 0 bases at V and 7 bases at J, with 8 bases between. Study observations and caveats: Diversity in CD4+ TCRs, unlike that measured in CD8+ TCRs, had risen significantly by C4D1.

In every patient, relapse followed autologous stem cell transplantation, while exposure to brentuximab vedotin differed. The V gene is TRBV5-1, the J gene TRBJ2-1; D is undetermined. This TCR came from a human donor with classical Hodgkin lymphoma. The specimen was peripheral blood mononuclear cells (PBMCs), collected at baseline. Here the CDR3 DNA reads TGCGCCAGCAGCTTGGCGACACGTAATGAGCAGTTCTTC. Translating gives CASSLATRNEQFF.